This TCR beta chain was sequenced for a study of shared clonotypes between healthy human individuals. Study-wide points: The diversity represented, both genetic and in exposure history, was limited by few donors.

Naive CD8 cells, CD45RO-negative and positively selected for CCR7, excluded terminally differentiated effector memory CD45RA+ cells. All participating donors were Caucasian adults from Nashville, Tennessee. This clone was observed a single time. What it recognizes is unknown. The assay ran at deep level. In the original analysis: Sequence data from immunoSEQ were junction-only and lacked quality scores; consequently, filtering differed. Libraries were prepared by immunoSEQ multiplex PCR; TCRdb keeps only in-frame clonotypes and omits some of them. Clonal size and the V and J genes are those of that table, whereas D and trimming came from the DNA. The data hold about 2 million clones, with about 94% observed a single time. The CDR3 loop spans 17 amino acids.

Sequenced sample: naive CD8+ T cells sorted from blood. The sequence came from a man in his late teens or twenties in good health. This chain connects TRBV12-1 to TRBJ1-1; TRBD1 is the table's D call and was not checked against the DNA. TRBV12-1 is deemed a pseudogene. Here the CDR3 reads CASSFPQGDRDNTEAFF. The CDR3 coding sequence is TGTGCCAGCAGCTTTCCCCAGGGGGATCGGGATAACACTGAAGCTTTCTTT.